Sequencing of this T cell receptor beta chain was carried out in a study of tumor-infiltrating lymphocytes in primary liver carcinoma (dated by TCRdb to the late 2010s). With regard to the full study: Of the five patients, three men and two women aged 30 to 69 years, four had hepatocellular carcinoma and one had combined HCC and intrahepatic cholangiocarcinoma. The tumors of the five patients were staged as T1-T3 N0M0, with maximum diameters ranging from roughly 4.2 to 10 cm. Each sample produced roughly 3.5 to 7.13 million productive TCRbeta reads, and read depth showed no significant difference between tissue types. TCRbeta repertoire sequencing, expression microarrays and whole-exome sequencing were combined in the study across five regions of each liver tumor, with adjacent normal tissue and blood also included. A total of 35 or so specimens from 5 patients, comprising some 25 tumor regions, 5 adjacent noncancerous liver tissues and 5 peripheral blood samples, were covered by TCRbeta repertoire sequencing. Agilent mRNA microarray profiling was performed on the roughly 27 tumor region samples to relate TCRbeta repertoire diversity to the local molecular phenotype. Technical replicate repertoires showed high reproducibility, with mean shared-clone rates approximately 0.9 and correlation coefficients above 0.95. General study outcomes and caveats: Consistent with antigen-driven expansion, pairs of tumor regions showed higher repertoire overlap (mean roughly 35%) than either tumor-adjacent pairs (about 17%) or tumor-blood pairs (around 14%). Because sequencing covered only the TCR beta chain and unpaired alpha chains were not captured, true repertoire diversity is likely underestimated. The top 250 clones accounted for a significantly greater share of the repertoire in tumors than in blood (p = 0.039). Only 4 or 5 patients were included in the study, and the authors note that the findings should be validated in a larger study. Just about 8-24% of top clones turned up in all five regions of a tumor, which suggests spatial heterogeneity among tumor-infiltrating T cells. Bulk unsorted samples precluded comparing CD4+ and CD8+ T cell repertoires.

As encoded in the germline V gene, CDR1 is MNHEY while CDR2 is SVGAGI. The CDR3, cysteine through phenylalanine, is 14 amino acids long. Just CDR3 DNA is preserved here, 42 bases in frame from base 1. Total RNA and DNA were co-extracted without cell sorting from roughly 20-30 mg of bulk tissue using the AllPrep DNA/RNA mini kit. Roughly five patients with histopathologically diagnosed primary liver carcinoma underwent surgical resection in China between November 2015 and 2016. At the time of sampling, the patients had chronic HBV infection and had not received any treatment. Five spatially separated regions were sampled per tumor: superior, inferior, left-lateral and right-lateral poles, plus the tumor centre. Histological examination found more than 85% viable tumor cells in every tumor sample. Each fresh piece of tumor and adjacent tissue was cut in two, with one half stored in RNAlater at -80 degrees C and the other half sent for histology.

With respect to this clonotype: Its antigen is currently not known. One junction end disagrees with the germline gene, perhaps due to a read error.

Using a constant-region primer and ProtoScript II reverse transcriptase, TCRbeta-specific cDNA was reverse-transcribed from 500 ng total RNA. Construction of the TCRbeta libraries relied on three nested rounds of multiplex PCR, following a slightly modified ARM-PCR procedure. Each of the first two PCR rounds ran for around 10 cycles using multiplex TRBV1-TRBV30 forward primers together with a Cbeta reverse primer. Sample barcodes and Illumina adapters were attached in a final 25-cycle PCR using Deep VentR polymerase. Before sequencing, amplicons between 200 and 500 bp were purified from gel using a QIAquick gel extraction kit. TCRbeta amplicons were sequenced on an Illumina HiSeq 2500 with 250-bp paired-end reads. Processing in the source paper ran as follows. Reads were quality-trimmed with Trimmomatic v0.33, and paired reads were merged with FLASH v1.2.11 to recover full CDR3 sequences. MiGEC v1.2.1b assigned V, D and J germline segments to the rearranged TCRbeta sequences. Clonotype statistics, along with Shannon-Wiener diversity indices, were calculated using VDJtools v1.0.0. Except for diversity analysis, only the 250 most abundant clonotypes of each sample were used in subsequent analyses to reduce sampling bias. The raw public data were reprocessed by TCRdb itself: fastp quality trimming at Q25, MiXCR clonotype calling, in-frame beta chains only. Rows are unified per CDR3 protein, each entry keeping the most common DNA and genes. None of the V and J calls come from the authors' own analysis; TCRdb made them. The sample table holds 90,000 to 140,000 distinct CDR3 sequences, of which approximately 78% were seen once. The top ten clonotypes cover 15% to 25% of the sample.

This receptor chain uses TRBV6-5 and TRBJ1-4; no confident D gene assignment can be made. The source material was liver tumor tissue from sampling region 3. The sample's cell subset or site, from its label and the paper: tumor region T3, left-lateral pole. This receptor was taken from a man in his forties with primary liver carcinoma and hepatitis B virus infection. The CDR3 region has the sequence CANSRAVSNEKLFF. Here is the DNA: TGTGCCAACAGTAGGGCAGTTTCTAATGAAAAACTGTTTTTT.